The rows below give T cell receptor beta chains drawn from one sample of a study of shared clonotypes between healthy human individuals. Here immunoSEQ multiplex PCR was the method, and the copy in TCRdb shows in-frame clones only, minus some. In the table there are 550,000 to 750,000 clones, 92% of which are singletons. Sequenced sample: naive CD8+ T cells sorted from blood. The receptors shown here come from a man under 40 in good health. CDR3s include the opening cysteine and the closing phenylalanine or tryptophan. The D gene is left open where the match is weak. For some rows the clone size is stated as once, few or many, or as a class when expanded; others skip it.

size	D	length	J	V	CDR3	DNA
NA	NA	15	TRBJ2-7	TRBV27	CASRLSLDYPYEQYF	TGTGCCAGCAGATTAAGTCTCGACTATCCCTACGAGCAGTACTTC
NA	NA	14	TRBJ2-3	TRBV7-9	CASSSSGFSDTQYF	TGTGCCAGCAGCTCCTCGGGATTTTCAGATACGCAGTATTTT
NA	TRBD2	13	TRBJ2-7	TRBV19	CASSSRGVYEQYF	TGTGCCAGTAGTTCCCGGGGGGTCTACGAGCAGTACTTC
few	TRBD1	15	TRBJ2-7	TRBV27	CASSPWDSLSVEQYF	TGTGCCAGCAGTCCCTGGGACAGTCTTAGCGTCGAGCAGTACTTC
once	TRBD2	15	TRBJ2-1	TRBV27	CASSNSVAGSNEQFF	TGTGCCAGCAGTAACTCGGTAGCGGGAAGTAATGAGCAGTTCTTC
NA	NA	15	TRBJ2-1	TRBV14	CASSQGTSSYNEQFF	TGTGCCAGCAGCCAAGGGACAAGCTCCTACAATGAGCAGTTCTTC
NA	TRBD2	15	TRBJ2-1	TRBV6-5	CASTLGGEGDNEQFF	TGTGCCAGCACCCTCGGCGGGGAGGGCGACAATGAGCAGTTCTTC
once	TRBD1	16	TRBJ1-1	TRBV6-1	CASSEGLTGVNTEAFF	TGTGCCAGCAGTGAAGGACTGACAGGGGTGAACACTGAAGCTTTCTTT
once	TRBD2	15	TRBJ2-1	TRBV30	CAWTPTSGAYNEQFF	TGTGCCTGGACCCCCACTAGCGGGGCCTACAATGAGCAGTTCTTC
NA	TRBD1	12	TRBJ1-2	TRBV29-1	CSVGDRGWEDTF	TGCAGCGTAGGGGACAGGGGATGGGAGGACACCTTC
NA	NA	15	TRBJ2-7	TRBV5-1	CASSLNSWELDEQYF	TGCGCCAGCAGCTTGAATTCCTGGGAGCTGGACGAGCAGTACTTC
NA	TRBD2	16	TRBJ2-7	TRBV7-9	CASSGTGTSGSYEQYF	TGTGCCAGCAGCGGGACCGGGACTAGCGGGTCCTACGAGCAGTACTTC
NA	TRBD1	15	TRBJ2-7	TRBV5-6	CASSPTGGSHYEQYF	TGTGCCAGCAGCCCTACAGGGGGCTCACACTACGAGCAGTACTTC
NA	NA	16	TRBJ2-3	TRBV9	CASSVAPGISTDTQYF	TGTGCCAGCAGCGTAGCTCCGGGGATTAGCACAGATACGCAGTATTTT
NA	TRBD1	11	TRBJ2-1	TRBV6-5	CASRTGTEQFF	TGTGCCAGCAGGACAGGGACTGAGCAGTTCTTC
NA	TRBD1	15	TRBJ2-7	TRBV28	CASRHRTGGYYEQYF	TGTGCCAGCAGGCACCGGACAGGGGGCTACTACGAGCAGTACTTC
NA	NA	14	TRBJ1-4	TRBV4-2	CASSQEDGYEKLFF	TGTGCCAGCAGCCAAGAGGACGGTTATGAAAAACTGTTTTTT
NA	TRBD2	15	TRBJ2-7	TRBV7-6	CASSLTSGSSYEQYF	TGTGCCAGCAGCTTAACTAGCGGGAGCTCCTACGAGCAGTACTTC
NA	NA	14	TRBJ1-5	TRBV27	CASRTGQGNQPQHF	TGTGCCAGCAGGACGGGGCAAGGCAATCAGCCCCAGCATTTT
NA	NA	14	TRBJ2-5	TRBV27	CASSLSSGWETQYF	TGTGCCAGCAGTTTATCCTCCGGTTGGGAGACCCAGTACTTC
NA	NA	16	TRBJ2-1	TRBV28	CASIHTYTASYNEQFF	TGTGCCAGCATTCATACGTACACGGCCTCCTACAATGAGCAGTTCTTC
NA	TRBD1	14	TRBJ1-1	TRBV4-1	CASSPDRGNTEAFF	TGCGCCAGCAGCCCGGACAGGGGCAACACTGAAGCTTTCTTT
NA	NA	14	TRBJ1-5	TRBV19	CASSNAESNQPQHF	TGTGCCAGTAGTAACGCAGAAAGCAATCAGCCCCAGCATTTT
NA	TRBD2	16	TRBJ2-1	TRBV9	CASSVEGTSGRYEQFF	TGTGCCAGCAGCGTAGAGGGGACTAGCGGGAGATATGAGCAGTTCTTC
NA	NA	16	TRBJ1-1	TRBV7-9	CASYAVRRQMNTEAFF	TGTGCCAGCTACGCCGTTAGACGCCAAATGAACACTGAAGCTTTCTTT
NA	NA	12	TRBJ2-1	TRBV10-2	CASSRADNEQFF	TGCGCCAGCAGCAGGGCCGACAATGAGCAGTTCTTC
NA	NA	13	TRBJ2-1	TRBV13	CASSTLTANEQFF	TGTGCCAGCAGCACCCTAACGGCTAATGAGCAGTTCTTC
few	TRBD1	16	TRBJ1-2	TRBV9	CASSVAEGALDYGYTF	TGTGCCAGCAGCGTAGCAGAGGGGGCGTTGGACTATGGCTACACCTTC
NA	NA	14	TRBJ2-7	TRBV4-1	CASSQEGRSYEQYF	TGCGCCAGCAGCCAAGAGGGCAGGTCCTACGAGCAGTACTTC
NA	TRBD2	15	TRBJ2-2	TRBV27	CASSKTSGDTGELFF	TGTGCCAGCAGTAAGACTAGCGGCGACACCGGGGAGCTGTTTTTT
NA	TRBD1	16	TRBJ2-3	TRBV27	CASSYGTATGANTQYF	TGTGCCAGCAGTTATGGGACGGCGACAGGGGCAAATACGCAGTATTTT
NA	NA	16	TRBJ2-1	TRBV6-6	CASKYQAEWSYNEQFF	TGTGCCAGCAAATACCAAGCGGAGTGGTCCTACAATGAGCAGTTCTTC
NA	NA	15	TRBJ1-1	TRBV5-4	CASSSVGPLNTEAFF	TGTGCCAGCAGCTCGGTGGGACCGTTGAACACTGAAGCTTTCTTT
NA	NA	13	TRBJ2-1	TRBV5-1	CASSETGPNEQFF	TGCGCCAGCAGCGAAACAGGGCCCAATGAGCAGTTCTTC
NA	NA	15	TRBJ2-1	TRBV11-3	CASSFWDSEYNEQFF	TGTGCCAGCAGCTTCTGGGACTCCGAATACAATGAGCAGTTCTTC
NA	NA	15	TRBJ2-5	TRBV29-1	CSVEFRGDSQETQYF	TGCAGCGTTGAATTCCGAGGAGATAGCCAAGAGACCCAGTACTTC
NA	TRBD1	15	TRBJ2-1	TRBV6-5	CASSYSNRGTNEQFF	TGTGCCAGCAGTTACTCAAACAGGGGGACCAATGAGCAGTTCTTC
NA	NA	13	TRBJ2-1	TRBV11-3	CASSLNPFNEQFF	TGTGCCAGCAGCTTAAACCCCTTCAATGAGCAGTTCTTC
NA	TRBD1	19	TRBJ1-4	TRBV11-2	CASSLDETGLVGTNEKLFF	TGTGCCAGCAGCTTAGATGAGACAGGGCTGGTGGGGACTAATGAAAAACTGTTTTTT
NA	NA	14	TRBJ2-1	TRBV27	CASTPGLAYNEQFF	TGTGCCAGCACCCCGGGACTTGCCTACAATGAGCAGTTCTTC
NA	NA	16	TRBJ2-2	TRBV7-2	CASSLWKLANTGELFF	TGTGCCAGCAGCTTATGGAAACTAGCGAACACCGGGGAGCTGTTTTTT
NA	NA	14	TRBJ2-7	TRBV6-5	CASSYSSQGREQYF	TGTGCCAGCAGTTACTCTTCTCAGGGGCGCGAGCAGTACTTC
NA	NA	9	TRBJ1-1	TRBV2	CAGGRPAFF	TGTGCCGGAGGCAGGCCGGCTTTCTTT
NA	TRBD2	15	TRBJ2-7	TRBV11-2	CASSRTSGRSGSQYF	TGTGCCAGCAGCCGGACTAGCGGGAGAAGTGGGTCGCAGTACTTC
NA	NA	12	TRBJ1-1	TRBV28	CASSFADTEAFF	TGTGCCAGCAGTTTCGCGGACACTGAAGCTTTCTTT
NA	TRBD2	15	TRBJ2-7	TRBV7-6	CASSLAGGPGDEQYF	TGTGCCAGCAGCTTAGCGGGAGGGCCCGGGGACGAGCAGTACTTC
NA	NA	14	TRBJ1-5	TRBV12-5	CASGLGGPNQPQHF	TGTGCTAGTGGTTTGGGGGGGCCAAATCAGCCCCAGCATTTT
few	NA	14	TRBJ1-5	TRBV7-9	CASSLGGVPQPQHF	TGTGCCAGCAGCTTAGGGGGAGTTCCCCAGCCCCAGCATTTT
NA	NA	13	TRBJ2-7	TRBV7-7	CASSLFTGYEQYF	TGTGCCAGCAGCTTATTTACTGGCTACGAGCAGTACTTC
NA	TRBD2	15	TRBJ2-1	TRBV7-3	CASSFELAGDNEQFF	TGTGCCAGCAGCTTCGAACTAGCGGGAGACAATGAGCAGTTCTTC
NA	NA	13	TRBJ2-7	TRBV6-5	CASSHSVGYEQYF	TGTGCCAGCAGTCATAGTGTGGGCTACGAGCAGTACTTC
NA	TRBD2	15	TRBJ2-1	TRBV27	CASSIRLAGANEQFF	TGTGCCAGCAGTATACGACTAGCGGGAGCCAATGAGCAGTTCTTC
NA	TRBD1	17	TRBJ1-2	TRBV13	CASSLAGGEVGHQGYTF	TGTGCCAGCAGCTTAGCAGGGGGTGAGGTCGGCCACCAGGGCTACACCTTC
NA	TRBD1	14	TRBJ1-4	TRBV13	CASSIQGALEKLFF	TGTGCCAGCAGCATACAGGGGGCACTTGAAAAACTGTTTTTT
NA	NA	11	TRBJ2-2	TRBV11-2	CASSLEGELFF	TGTGCCAGCAGCCTAGAGGGGGAGCTGTTTTTT
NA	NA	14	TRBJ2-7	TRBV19	CASSIDGGPYEQYF	TGTGCCAGTAGTATAGATGGGGGACCCTACGAGCAGTACTTC
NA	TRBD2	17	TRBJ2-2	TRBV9	CASSVPLAGVDTGELFF	TGTGCCAGCAGCGTCCCACTAGCGGGAGTTGACACCGGGGAGCTGTTTTTT
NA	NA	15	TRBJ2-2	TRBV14	CASSQDRANTGELFF	TGTGCCAGCAGCCAAGATCGCGCTAACACCGGGGAGCTGTTTTTT
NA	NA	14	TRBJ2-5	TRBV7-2	CASSSSGMEETQYF	TGTGCCAGCAGCTCATCCGGGATGGAAGAGACCCAGTACTTC